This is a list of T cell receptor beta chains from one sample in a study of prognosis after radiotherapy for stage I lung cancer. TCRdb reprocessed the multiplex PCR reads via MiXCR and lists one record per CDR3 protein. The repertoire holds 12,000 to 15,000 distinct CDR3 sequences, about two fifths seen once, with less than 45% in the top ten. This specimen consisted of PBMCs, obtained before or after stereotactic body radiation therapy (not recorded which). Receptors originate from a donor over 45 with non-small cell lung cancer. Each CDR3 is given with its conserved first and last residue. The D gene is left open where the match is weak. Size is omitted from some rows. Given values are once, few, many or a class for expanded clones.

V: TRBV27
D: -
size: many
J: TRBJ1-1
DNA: TGTGCCACCTCCAGGGTCGGCACTGAAGCTTTCTTT
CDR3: CATSRVGTEAFF

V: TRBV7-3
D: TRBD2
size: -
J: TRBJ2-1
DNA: TGTGCCAGCAGCTTAAATCCCTTTAGCGGGGGGCCACCTTTTAGCTCCTACAATGAGCAGTTCTTC
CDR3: CASSLNPFSGGPPFSSYNEQFF

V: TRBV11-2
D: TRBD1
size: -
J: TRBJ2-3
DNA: TGTGCCAGCAGCTTAGGGGACAGGGGGAGGACAGATACGCAGTATTTT
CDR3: CASSLGDRGRTDTQYF

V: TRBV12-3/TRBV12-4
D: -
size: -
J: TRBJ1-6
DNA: TGTGCCAGCAGCCACACCGGCAGGCTGGAACGCCTCCACTTT
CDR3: CASSHTGRLERLHF

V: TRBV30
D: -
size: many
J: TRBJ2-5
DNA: TGTGCCTGGAGTGTTCGACGCGGGGAGACCCAGTACTTC
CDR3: CAWSVRRGETQYF

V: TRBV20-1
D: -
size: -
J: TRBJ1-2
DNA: TGCAGTGCTAGCGGGGAGTGCTGGGGAATTGAGAACTATGGCTACACCTTC
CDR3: CSASGECWGIENYGYTF

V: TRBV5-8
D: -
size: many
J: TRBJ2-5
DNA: TGTGCCAGCAGCTTGGTTGAGACCCAGTACTTC
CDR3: CASSLVETQYF

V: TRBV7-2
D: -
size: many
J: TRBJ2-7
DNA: TGTGCCAGCAGCTTAGGCCTACAGACCTCTGCCTACGAGCAGTACTTC
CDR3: CASSLGLQTSAYEQYF

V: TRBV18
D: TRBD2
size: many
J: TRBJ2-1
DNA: TGTGCCAGCTCACCAGGACTAGTTGGCGACAATGAGCAGTTCTTC
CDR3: CASSPGLVGDNEQFF

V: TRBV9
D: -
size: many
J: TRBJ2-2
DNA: TGTGCCAGCAGCGTAGGCGGACTTTCTACCGGGGAGCTGTTTTTT
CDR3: CASSVGGLSTGELFF

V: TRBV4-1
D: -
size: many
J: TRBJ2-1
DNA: TGCGCCAGCAGCCCAGCCCCGACTAGCTCCTACAATGAGCAGTTCTTC
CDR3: CASSPAPTSSYNEQFF

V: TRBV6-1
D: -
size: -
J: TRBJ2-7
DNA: TGTGCCAGCAAGACAAGTGTTATCTCCTACGAGCATTACTTC
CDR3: CASKTSVISYEHYF

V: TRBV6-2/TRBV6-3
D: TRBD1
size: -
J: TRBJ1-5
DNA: TGTGCCAGCAGTGAAGGCACCGGGACAGGGGGGAGGAGTCAGCCCCAGCATTTT
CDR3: CASSEGTGTGGRSQPQHF

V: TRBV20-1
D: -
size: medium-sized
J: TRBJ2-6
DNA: TGCAGTGCTAGCCGGGTCCCTGGGGCCAACGTCCTGACTTTC
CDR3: CSASRVPGANVLTF

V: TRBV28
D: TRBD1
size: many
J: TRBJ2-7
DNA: TGTGCCAGCAGGGGACAGGGGAAAAACGAGCAGTACTTC
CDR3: CASRGQGKNEQYF

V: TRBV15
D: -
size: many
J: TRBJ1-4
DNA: TGTGCCACCAGCCCAAGGGGTGCAACTAATGAAAAACTGTTTTTT
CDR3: CATSPRGATNEKLFF